Reported below is one T cell receptor (beta chain). Which antigen it targets is not known. It has no much larger one-base neighbor in the sample; base qualities were not kept. In the germline V gene, CDR1 corresponds to LGHNA and CDR2 to YSLEER. Ends trimmed: V by 5 bases, J by 3 bases; bases unmatched to a gene: 7. The CDR3 starts with the cysteine, ends with the phenylalanine, and has 14 residues. CDR3 DNA is the only sequence kept; it has 42 bases, read in frame from the first base. Genomic DNA served as template for TCR beta VDJ combination and CDR3 sequence profiling. TCR repertoire sequencing was run on an Illumina HiSeq 2000. The authors' analysis ran thus. TRBV/TRBJ rearrangement plots, CDR3 size and DJ length profiles, and Simpson's diversity index were used to assess repertoires. Whichever DNA sequence was most abundant in the deep sequencing data was defined as the immunodominant clone. CDR3 amino acid sequences were screened for sharing across subjects and were compared with published repertoires and the VDJdb database. TCRdb ran its own pipeline on the public reads, namely fastp trimming at Q25 and MiXCR clone calling, and kept in-frame beta chains. For every CDR3 protein sequence, its rows merge into one entry that carries the most common genes and DNA. The V and J calls shown here were made by TCRdb, not taken from the authors' results. Within this sample are around 230,000 distinct CDR3 sequences, with roughly 57% of them counted one time only. The top ten clonotypes cover 25% to 30% of the sample.

This record belongs to a study of CD8+CD57+ T cells in acquired aplastic anemia (dated by TCRdb to 2016 to 2019). Broadly, across the study: DNA extracted from sorted CD4+ and CD8+ cells had a mean of about 3.2 ug, with a range of roughly 0.19 to 27.4 ug. Mean read counts for healthy donor samples were 8.5 million to 10.8 million for CD4+ cells and 11.0 million for CD8+ cells. Points the paper makes about the study in general: Between patients and healthy controls, no significant difference in CD8+ Simpson's diversity was found (P=0.060). Around 31 CD8+ CDR3 sequences were shared between patients and controls but appeared highly expressed in patients and within their immunodominant clones.

In this study, sorted CD4+ and CD8+ T cells from the blood of healthy subjects and of severe aplastic anemia patients had their TCR repertoires deep-sequenced. Ficoll-Paque density gradient centrifugation was used to isolate peripheral blood mononuclear cells. Before DNA extraction, CD4+ and CD8+ T cells were sorted by FACS or by magnetic beads. Sequenced sample: sorted CD4+, CD8+, or CD8+CD57+ T cells (not recorded which) from PBMCs. The chain was built from TRBV4-3 and TRBJ2-7; 7 bases in the middle match TRBD1. The receptor comes from a human donor in good health. The DNA sequence is as follows: TGCGCCAGCAGCTTCGGGACAGAGGTCTACGAGCAGTACTTC. It translates as CASSFGTEVYEQYF.